The following is a TCR beta chain sequence with its context. Its antigen is currently unknown. T-allo10 cells from the graft donor were described as anergic, host-alloantigen-specific, and alloantigen-specific suppressors. One entry per CDR3 protein results from TCRdb running MiXCR on the reads. The sample holds about 68,000 distinct CDR3 sequences; nearly 65% are singletons and the top ten take 7.6%. This specimen belongs to a study of type 1 regulatory T cells. Study summary: T-allo10 is a Tr1-enriched, alloantigen-specific CD4 T cell product made in vitro.

V was pared by 3 bases and J by 10 bases, with 9 bases of the junction left unmatched. This CDR3 is 13 amino acids long. In germline, CDR1 is SGDLS, CDR2 YYNGEE. The rearrangement links TRBV9 to TRBJ1-2; 7 bases are shared with TRBD1. This TCR was sampled from a human donor in good health. Sequenced: cultured T cells, either the whole culture or a sorted T cell fraction (not recorded which). Described subset: Tr1-enriched cell product generated in vitro against host alloantigens. This CDR3 is CASSAGQASLYTF. Here the CDR3 DNA reads TGTGCCAGCAGCGCAGGACAGGCGTCCCTCTACACCTTC.